Each of the 18 T cell receptor beta chains below was sequenced from the same sample in a study of T cell repertoires in cytomegalovirus infection. TCRdb fed the reads into MiXCR, producing one record per CDR3 protein. The table records under 850,000 distinct CDR3 sequences, 35% to 40% of them present only once. Sequences were obtained from PBMCs. The receptors stem from a human donor in good health (CMV status not recorded). Some clones in this sample may be carry-over from other donors' samples.

J is TRBJ1-3 and V is TRBV28; possible D gene TRBD1, 5 bases. The CDR3 is 17 amino acids. The germline gives CDR1 MDHEN, CDR2 SYDVKM. Trimming took 7 bases from V and 0 from J, leaving 19 bases between them. In DNA form, the CDR3 reads TGTGCCAGCAATAACTGGGACGAAAGAAGCTCTGGAAACACCATATATTTT. Encoded protein: CASNNWDERSSGNTIYF.

In its sample, this clonotype was seen many times. V is TRBV12-3 or TRBV12-4 and J is TRBJ1-2, with 8 bases matching TRBD1. The length of the CDR3 is 14 residues. With V trimmed by 5 bases and J by 7 bases, 9 bases remained unmatched. In nucleotides, the CDR3 is TGTGCCAGCAGTCCCGCAGGGGGCAGGAGTGGCTACACCTTC. Translating it yields CASSPAGGRSGYTF.

The J gene is TRBJ1-2, the V gene TRBV20-1; possible D gene TRBD1, 6 bases. Between the trimmed V and J ends, which lost 2 bases and 6 bases, there was a span of 7 bases. There are 11 residues in the CDR3. Germline V lookup: CDR1 DFQATT, CDR2 SNEGSKA (reference sequence). Here the CDR3 reads CSARRGDGYTF. DNA for the CDR3: TGCAGTGCTAGAAGGGGGGATGGCTACACCTTC.

The chain employs TRBV10-3 and TRBJ1-1, with a possible D match to TRBD1 (5 bases). The CDR3 loop spans 15 amino acids. Germline V gives CDR1 ENHRY, CDR2 SYGVKD. V was pared by 5 bases and J by 6 bases, with 19 bases between. CDR3 loop: CAISQGLSGRPEAFF. The CDR3 DNA is TGTGCCATCAGTCAGGGACTTTCCGGGAGGCCTGAAGCTTTCTTT.

This chain connects TRBV19 to TRBJ1-1, with 8 bases identical to TRBD1. The CDR3 has 12 amino acids. Losses at the gene ends were 7 bases for V and 7 bases for J; bases not matched to a gene: 5. The germline gives CDR1 LNHDA, CDR2 SQIVND (reference sequence). CDR3 region: CASNGDRLEAFF. The CDR3 coding sequence is TGTGCCAGTAATGGGGACAGGCTTGAAGCTTTCTTT.

The chain links TRBV27 to TRBJ2-2; 16 bases map to TRBD2. The ends lost 3 bases at V and 4 bases at J; junction bases unmatched: 8. Germline V CDR1 and CDR2: MNHEY, SMNVEV (reference sequence). This CDR3 contains 19 residues. CDR3 in DNA: TGTGCCAGCAGTTTGGGACTAGCGGGAGGGGTCGTGGGCACCGGGGAGCTGTTTTTT. This sequence encodes CASSLGLAGGVVGTGELFF.

This rearrangement joins TRBV12-3 or TRBV12-4 to TRBJ2-3; perhaps TRBD2 as D (6 bases). V was cut by 6 bases and J by 0 bases, with 13 bases left in between. The length of the CDR3 is 15 residues. Here the CDR3 DNA reads TGTGCCAGCAGCGCCCTTAGCGGCAGCACAGATACGCAGTATTTT. This sequence encodes CASSALSGSTDTQYF.

This clonotype showed up just a few times. The chain recombines TRBV9 with TRBJ2-5, with unresolved D. V gave up 3 bases and J gave up 2 bases, with 11 bases separating them. This CDR3 has 14 residues. Per germline, CDR1 SGDLS and CDR2 YYNGEE. In DNA form, the CDR3 reads TGTGCCAGCAGCGCCGGGTGGAATCAAGAGACCCAGTACTTC. This encodes CASSAGWNQETQYF.

The V call is TRBV19, the J call TRBJ2-1; D uncertain. CDR3 length equals 12 residues. Trimming cost V 0 bases and J 8 bases, with 5 bases left between them. Germline V gene sequence: CDR1 LNHDA, CDR2 SQIVND (reference sequence). DNA of the CDR3: TGTGCCAGTAGTATAGATAGACATGAGCAGTTCTTC. This encodes CASSIDRHEQFF.

The chain is built from TRBV19 and TRBJ1-1; D is ambiguous. Germline V gives CDR1 LNHDA, CDR2 SQIVND (reference sequence). V dropped 2 bases and J dropped 3 bases, with 13 bases sitting between them. The CDR3 contains 15 residues. For the CDR3, the DNA is TGTGCCAGTAGTATATCTGGCACTTCGGACACTGAAGCTTTCTTT. This encodes CASSISGTSDTEAFF.

The chain has TRBV5-4 and TRBJ2-1; possibly TRBD1 or TRBD2 for D (5 bases each). The CDR3 sequence is 15 residues long. Trimming cost V 3 bases and J 2 bases, with 12 bases left between them. The germline V gene encodes CDR1 SGHNT and CDR2 YYREEE (reference sequence). This CDR3 reads CASSSGTATYNEQFF. CDR3 DNA sequence: TGTGCCAGCAGCTCCGGGACGGCCACCTACAATGAGCAGTTCTTC. Full variable domain (outside the CDR3, taken from reference TRBV5-4 and TRBJ2-1): ETGVTQSPTHLIKTRGQQVTLRCSSQSGHNTVSWYQQALGQGPQFIFQYYREEENGRGNFPPRFSGLQFPNYSSELNVNALELDDSALYLCASSSGTATYNEQFFGPGTRLTVL.

On this clonotype itself: At one end, the junction sequence differs from germline, possibly due to a read error. The chain is built from TRBV6-1 and TRBJ1-1, with 10 bases identical to TRBD1. In germline, CDR1 is MNHNS, CDR2 SASEGT. This CDR3 has 13 residues. The CDR3 coding sequence is TGTGCCATCAGTCCAAGCGGGACAGGGGTTACTTTCTTT. Translating gives CAISPSGTGVTFF.

CDR3 nucleotide sequence: TGCGCCAGCAGCTCCCGGACAGGGAGCGGAGAGACCCAGTACTTC. The encoded protein is CASSSRTGSGETQYF. The gene calls are TRBV5-1 and TRBJ2-5, with TRBD1 matching over 8 bases. V trimming: 3 bases; J trimming: 4 bases; junction bases outside the gene matches: 8. In germline, CDR1 is SGHRS, CDR2 YFSETQ. The CDR3 spans 15 residues.

This clonotype was observed a handful of times. The V call is TRBV30, the J call TRBJ2-7; D remains unclear. Germline-derived CDR1 and CDR2 are GTSNPN and SVGIG (reference sequence). This CDR3 comprises 16 residues. Trimming cost V 2 bases and J 11 bases, with 28 bases left between them. CDR3 nucleotide sequence: TGTGCCTGGAGTTCATTCGACATGTCGAGCCCTGAGCTCGAGTACTTC. Its translation: CAWSSFDMSSPELEYF.

The chain carries TRBV29-1 and TRBJ1-2; D possibly corresponds to TRBD1 (6 bases). V lost 2 bases and J 3 bases, leaving 16 bases between the germline ends. Looked up from germline, CDR1 is SQVTM and CDR2 is ANQGSEA. This CDR3 region has 15 residues. This CDR3 reads CSVEQLGGSDYGYTF. As DNA, the CDR3 is TGCAGCGTTGAACAATTAGGGGGATCGGACTATGGCTACACCTTC.

The chain joins TRBV5-4 to TRBJ2-7; 8 nucleotides agree with TRBD1. Germline CDR1 is SGHNT and CDR2 is YYREEE (reference sequence). The length of the CDR3 is 15 residues. With V trimmed by 4 bases and J by 4 bases, 10 bases remained unmatched. The CDR3 DNA reads TGTGCCAGCAGCCCCGGGACAGGCGAGCGGTACGAGCAGTACTTC. As protein: CASSPGTGERYEQYF.

The V and J genes are TRBV28 and TRBJ1-1, with D maybe TRBD1 (6 bases). With 10 bases removed from V and 5 bases from J, the gap between germline ends came to 17 bases. This CDR3 contains 13 residues. The germline CDR1 and CDR2 sequences are MDHEN and SYDVKM. In nucleotides, the CDR3 is TGTGCCAACGACAGGTTGTTGGGAACTGAAGCTTTCTTT. Its protein product is CANDRLLGTEAFF.

This chain joins TRBV6-6 and TRBJ1-1; a possible D gene is TRBD1 (5 bases). The CDR3 loop spans 12 amino acids. Germline V CDR1 and CDR2: MNHNY, SVGAGI (reference sequence). Trimming removed 2 bases at V and 11 bases at J, with 12 bases between. CDR3 bases: TGTGCCAGCAGTTACGGCGAAGGGACCGCTTTCTTT. It is translated as CASSYGEGTAFF.